The sequence of this T cell receptor beta chain was determined in a study of Ad26.COV2.S vaccination and SARS-CoV-2 variants. Stated treatment: 19 received Ad26.COV2.S at low or high dose, single or two shots; about five received placebo; per-sample allocation not given. At day 63 after the first vaccine or placebo injection, samples were drawn. This CDR3 has 18 amino acids. CDR1 and CDR2 from the germline V gene are PRHDT and FYEKMQ (reference sequence). V lost 5 bases and J lost 4; bases outside the gene matches: 9. Assay used: immunoSEQ multiplex PCR; TCRdb lists only in-frame clones, some missing. The sample consists of about 480,000 clones, around 88% of them appearing once.

This clonotype was sampled from a person aged 18-60 years who received the Ad26.COV2.S COVID-19 vaccine or a placebo. This chain connects TRBV13 to TRBJ2-6; 12 positions match TRBD2. The source material was peripheral blood, sampled in a trial of Ad26.COV2.S vaccine versus placebo. CDR3 in DNA: TGTGCCAGCAGCCCTACCCTAGCGGGAGGGTCAGGGGCCAACGTCCTGACTTTC. It is translated as CASSPTLAGGSGANVLTF.